This TCR beta chain was recorded in a study of cytomegalovirus exposure and HLA in healthy donors. For this clone: The target antigen is unknown.

Overall study results and limits: In the analysis, some V segments, TRBV6-2 and TRBV6-3 included, were excluded as indistinguishable. The authors considered a cluster of highly shared sequence variants likely to be a sequencing artifact.

This PCR relied on a set of 60 Vbeta primers and 13 Jbeta primers. Profiling relied on immunoSEQ multiplex PCR, and the TCRdb table lists in-frame clones only, not all of them. Of tens of thousands of clones detected, about 75% appear once; the ten largest clones hold 2% to 2.5%. Donors showed nominal health when sampled, although they likely had unrecorded immune exposures. V shed 7 bases and J shed 4 bases, with 17 bases lying between them. CDR3 length: 15 amino acids. The germline V gene has CDR1 MDHEN and CDR2 SYDVKM. The receptor was isolated from a man aged 35-49 years in good health and CMV-seronegative. The V call is TRBV28, the J call TRBJ1-3; D is possibly TRBD1 (6 bases). Source material: PBMCs. The CDR3 nucleotides are TGTGCCAGCAAACAGGGCAGCTCCTCCGGAAACACCATATATTTT. This sequence encodes CASKQGSSSGNTIYF.